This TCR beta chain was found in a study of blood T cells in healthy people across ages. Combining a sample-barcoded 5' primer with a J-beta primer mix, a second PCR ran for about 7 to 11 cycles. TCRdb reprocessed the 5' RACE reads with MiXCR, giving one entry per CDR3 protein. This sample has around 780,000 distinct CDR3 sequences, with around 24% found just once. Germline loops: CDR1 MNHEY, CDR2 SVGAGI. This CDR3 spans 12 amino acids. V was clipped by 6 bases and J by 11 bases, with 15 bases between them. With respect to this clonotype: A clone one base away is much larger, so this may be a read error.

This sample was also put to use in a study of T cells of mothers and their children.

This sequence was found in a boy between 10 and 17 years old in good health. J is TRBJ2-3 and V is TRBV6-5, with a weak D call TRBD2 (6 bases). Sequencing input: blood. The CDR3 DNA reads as TGTGCCAGCAGCCTTAGCGGAAAGGGGCAGTATTTT. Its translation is CASSLSGKGQYF.